Here is one T cell receptor beta chain with its context. Its antigen remains unidentified. The run depth of the assay was deep. Sequencing was performed with immunoSEQ multiplex PCR; in TCRdb, only in-frame clones are kept and a portion is missing. The sample contains hundreds of thousands of clones, roughly 98% of which appear only once. The data originate from a study of shared clonotypes between healthy human individuals. Between the trimmed V and J ends, which lost 5 bases and 8 bases, there was a span of 16 bases. The CDR3 has 14 amino acids. CDR1 is MDHEN, CDR2 SYDVKM, per germline. Regarding the study as a whole: The generation probabilities recorded for non-shared clonotypes fell below those of clonotypes shared by all four donors. Deeper or shallower sequencing was expected to change how clonotypes are shared among donors.

Selected positively for CCR7 and CD45RO-negative, naive CD8 cells excluded terminally differentiated effector memory CD45RA+ cells. The study drew all its donors from Caucasian adults living in Nashville, Tennessee. The chain links TRBV28 to TRBJ2-1; possibly TRBD2 for D (6 bases). Sequences were obtained from naive CD8+ T cells sorted from blood. This TCR derives from a man aged 25 to 45 in good health. In DNA, the CDR3 is TGTGCCAGCAGTCGACCTCGTGGAGGGGATGAGCAGTTCTTC. This sequence encodes CASSRPRGGDEQFF.